Included here is one T cell receptor (beta chain) sequence, with context. The antigen this receptor binds is unknown. The input lacks base qualities; no much larger clone sits a single base away. The trial excluded patients who had a history of autoimmune disease or were on systemic immunosuppression. Peripheral blood for TCR sequencing was collected from all dose cohorts at baseline, on cycle 4 day 1, and on cycle 7 day 1. Samples were obtained from an open-label, multicenter, first-in-human phase I dose-escalation trial of ivuxolimab. Adults with locally advanced or metastatic melanoma, renal cell, hepatocellular, or head and neck squamous cell carcinoma were enrolled in the trial. Before TCR sequencing, CD4+ T cells and CD8+ T cells were sorted from peripheral blood as separate populations. For sequencing of the TCRbeta CDR3 region, genomic DNA was extracted from the sorted cells. The immunoSEQ Assay was used for sequencing of TCRbeta CDR3 regions. Held by TCRdb, this immuneACCESS table contains in-frame sequences only and omits some clones. Under half of the omission traces to an unresolved V gene where checked; the cause of the rest is unknown. The sample table holds nearly 60,000 clones, of which 75% to 85% were seen once. Of the sample, over 0.7% falls within the top ten clones.

This sample stems from a study of OX40 agonist ivuxolimab in advanced cancers. As for the study more broadly: Ivuxolimab, which targeted the costimulatory receptor OX40 (CD134), was an agonistic, fully human IgG2 monoclonal antibody. Patients were allowed to have had prior anti-PD-1, anti-PD-L1 or anti-CTLA-4 therapy, and roughly 40% of the dose-escalation patients had been treated with checkpoint inhibitors. Intravenous ivuxolimab was administered to patients every 2 weeks at six dose levels: 0.01, 0.1, 0.3, 1.5, 3 and 10 mg/kg. Peripheral TCRbeta sequencing was intended to test whether TCR sequence diversity was altered and clonal T-cell expansion was caused by ivuxolimab. The paper describes the monotherapy dose-escalation part (N of about 47 patients) of the phase I trial of ivuxolimab. Among the approximately 54 dose-escalation patients, about 19 had hepatocellular carcinoma, 15 or so melanoma, 9 renal cell carcinoma and 9 head and neck cancer. The dose-escalation cohort was 82.7% male with a mean age of about 60 years, ranging from roughly 23 to 85. Partial responses occurred in three dose-escalation patients, of whom one had hepatocellular carcinoma and two had cutaneous melanoma. Overall study outcomes, separate from this receptor: After ivuxolimab, more expanded clones were found on average in CD8+ T cells than in CD4+ T cells. Low levels of normalized T-cell clonal expansion were also seen in some patients who did not respond. The antigen specificity of the clonally expanded peripheral T cells was not determined. In the 0.1-3.0 mg/kg groups, partial responders had among the lowest normalized peripheral clonal expansion, particularly in CD8+ T cells. At doses of 0.1 to 3.0 mg/kg, clonal expansion of both CD4+ and CD8+ T cells in blood was seen between baseline and week 6.

V is cut by 3 bases and J by 7 bases, and the space between the germline ends is 16 bases. From the germline V gene, CDR1 is KGHSY and CDR2 is FQNENV. The CDR3 goes from the cysteine to the phenylalanine over 14 residues. Only the CDR3 region is kept as DNA, spanning 42 bases read in frame from base 1. The TCR was taken from an adult with an advanced solid tumor such as melanoma, head and neck, liver or kidney cancer. The material sequenced was CD4+ or CD8+ T cells sorted from blood, taken in a trial of the OX40 agonist ivuxolimab. Rearrangement joined TRBV16 to TRBJ2-7, with the D gene uncertain. The CDR3 protein: CASSHFRKIWEQYF. The DNA is as follows: TGTGCCAGCAGCCATTTTCGTAAGATCTGGGAGCAGTACTTC.